This record looks at one T cell receptor (beta chain) sequence and its context. Its target is not known. V was pared by 7 bases and J by 2 bases, with 15 bases between. The CDR3 consists of 14 residues. Per the germline V gene, CDR1 is MGHRA and CDR2 is YSYEKL. Expressed TCRB transcripts got sequenced, as all isolated RNA was reverse transcribed. Produced via immunoSEQ multiplex PCR; TCRdb's table is partial and in-frame only. Of approximately 150,000 clones listed, more than 10% were seen once; the top ten hold 1% to 1.5%. This record belongs to a study of beta chain features in type 1 diabetes. Study-wide points: TCRB CDR3s were moderately but significantly shorter in Type 1 diabetes patients in all four CD4+ subsets.

The V gene is TRBV4-1, the J gene TRBJ2-7; the D is unclear. Source material: central memory CD4+ T cells from blood. The origin of this receptor is a man aged 18 to 30 with type 1 diabetes. CDR3 loop: CASTLDPTTYEQYF. DNA for the CDR3: TGCGCCAGCACCTTAGACCCTACTACCTACGAGCAGTACTTC.